The present entry profiles one TCR beta chain with its context. Germline V gene lookup returns CDR1 SNHLY and CDR2 FYNNEI. The CDR3 has 16 residues. Trimming removed 9 bases from V and 5 bases from J; junction bases left unmatched: 14. The sample originates from a study of blood T cells in healthy people across ages. PCR was performed a second time for about 6 to 12 cycles using a sample-barcoded 5' primer and a J-beta primer mix. Using its own MiXCR run on the 5' RACE reads, TCRdb lists one record per CDR3 protein. The sample carries hundreds of thousands of distinct CDR3 sequences, roughly 41% recorded once.

This sequence was found in a man at least 80 years old in good health. The chain uses TRBV2 and TRBJ2-2; TRBD2 matches 8 bases. Sequencing was carried out using blood. DNA for the CDR3: TGTGCCAGTACTACTAGCGGAACAAGATTAACCGGGGAGCTGTTTTTT. It codes for CASTTSGTRLTGELFF.